This T cell receptor (beta chain) was identified during a study of blood T cell repertoires in COVID-19. Clones were sequenced by immunoSEQ multiplex PCR, and TCRdb holds only the in-frame ones, with some missing. Here the sample spans about 150,000 clones, around 80% being singletons. V lost 1 base and J lost 8, with 9 bases in between. This CDR3 is 12 amino acids long. Germline CDR1 and CDR2: SGHRS and YFSETQ. This chain uses TRBV5-1 with TRBJ1-2; D is unclear. Sample: PBMCs or T cells enriched from blood (not recorded which). The source of this sequence is a woman between 65 and 79 years old in a cohort exposed to, infected with or recovered from COVID-19 (not recorded which). The CDR3 is CASSLSSGGYTF. For the CDR3, the DNA is TGCGCCAGCAGCTTGTCGTCAGGAGGCTACACCTTC.